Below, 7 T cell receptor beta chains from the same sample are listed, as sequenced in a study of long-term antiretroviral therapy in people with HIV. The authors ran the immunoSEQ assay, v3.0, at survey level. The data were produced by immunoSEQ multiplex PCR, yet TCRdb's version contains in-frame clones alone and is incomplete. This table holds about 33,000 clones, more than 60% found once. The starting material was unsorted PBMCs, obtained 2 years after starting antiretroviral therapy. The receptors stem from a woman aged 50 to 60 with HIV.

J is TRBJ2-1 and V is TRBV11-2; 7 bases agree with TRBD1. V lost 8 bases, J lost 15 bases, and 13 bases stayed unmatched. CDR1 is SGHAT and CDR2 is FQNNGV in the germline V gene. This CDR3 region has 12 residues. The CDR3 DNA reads TGTGCCAGCGGCCACGGACAGGCCACCGGGTTCTTC. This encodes CASGHGQATGFF.

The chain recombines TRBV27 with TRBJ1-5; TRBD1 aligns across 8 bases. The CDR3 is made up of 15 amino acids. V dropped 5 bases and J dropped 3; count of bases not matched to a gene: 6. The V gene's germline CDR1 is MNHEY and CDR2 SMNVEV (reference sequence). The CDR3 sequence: CASSPGQVINQPQHF. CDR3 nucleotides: TGTGCCAGCAGTCCGGGACAGGTTATCAATCAGCCCCAGCATTTT.

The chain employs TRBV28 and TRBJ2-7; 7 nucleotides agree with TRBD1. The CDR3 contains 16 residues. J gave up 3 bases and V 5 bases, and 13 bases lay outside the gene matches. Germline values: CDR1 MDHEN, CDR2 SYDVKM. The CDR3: CASSLGGQYYYYEQYF. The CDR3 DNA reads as TGTGCCAGCAGTCTTGGGGGACAGTACTATTACTACGAGCAGTACTTC. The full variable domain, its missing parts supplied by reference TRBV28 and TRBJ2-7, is DVKVTQSSRYLVKRTGEKVFLECVQDMDHENMFWYRQDPGLGLRLIYFSYDVKMKEKGDIPEGYSVSREKKERFSLILESASTNQTSMYLCASSLGGQYYYYEQYFGPGTRLTVT.

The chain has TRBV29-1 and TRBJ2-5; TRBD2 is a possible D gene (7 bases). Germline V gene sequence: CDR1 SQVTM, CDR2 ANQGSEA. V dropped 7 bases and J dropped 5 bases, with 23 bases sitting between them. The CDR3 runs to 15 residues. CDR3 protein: CSAPRGGGKRETQYF. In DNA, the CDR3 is TGCAGCGCCCCTCGCGGGGGCGGAAAAAGGGAGACCCAGTACTTC.

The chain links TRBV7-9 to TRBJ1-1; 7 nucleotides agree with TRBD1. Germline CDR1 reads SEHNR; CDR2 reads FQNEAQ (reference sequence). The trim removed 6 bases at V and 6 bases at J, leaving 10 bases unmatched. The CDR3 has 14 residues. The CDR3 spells CASSSTGYSSEAFF. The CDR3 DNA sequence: TGTGCCAGCAGTTCGACAGGGTATAGCTCTGAAGCTTTCTTT.

The CDR3 reads CASSQAVPREAFF. DNA of the CDR3: TGTGCCAGCAGCCAAGCGGTTCCTCGCGAAGCTTTCTTT. The V gene is TRBV14, the J gene TRBJ1-1; unclear D gene. Germline CDR1 SGHDN, CDR2 FVKESK. The CDR3 totals 13 residues. The V and J ends lost 1 base and 8 bases respectively, with 11 bases between them.

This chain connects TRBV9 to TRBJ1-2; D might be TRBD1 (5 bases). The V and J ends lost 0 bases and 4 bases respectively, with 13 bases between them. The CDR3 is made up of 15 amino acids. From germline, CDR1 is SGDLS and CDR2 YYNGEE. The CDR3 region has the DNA TGTGCCAGCAGCGTAGGGGGCGAGTTGCCCTATGGCTACACCTTC. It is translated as CASSVGGELPYGYTF.